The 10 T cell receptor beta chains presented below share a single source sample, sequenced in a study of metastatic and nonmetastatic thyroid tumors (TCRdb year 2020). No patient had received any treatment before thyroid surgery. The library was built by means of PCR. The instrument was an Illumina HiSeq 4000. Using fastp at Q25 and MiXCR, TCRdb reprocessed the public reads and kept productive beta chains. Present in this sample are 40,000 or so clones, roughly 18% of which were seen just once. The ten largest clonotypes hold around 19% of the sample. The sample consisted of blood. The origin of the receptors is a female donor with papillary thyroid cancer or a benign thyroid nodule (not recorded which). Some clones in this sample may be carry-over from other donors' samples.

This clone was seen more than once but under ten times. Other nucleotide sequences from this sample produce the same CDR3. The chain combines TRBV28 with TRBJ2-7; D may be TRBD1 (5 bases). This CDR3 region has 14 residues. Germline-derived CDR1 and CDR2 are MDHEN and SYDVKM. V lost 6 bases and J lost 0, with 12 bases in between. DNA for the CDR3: TGTGCCAGCAGCCTAGGTGACAGCTCCTACGAGCAGTACTTC. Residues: CASSLGDSSYEQYF.

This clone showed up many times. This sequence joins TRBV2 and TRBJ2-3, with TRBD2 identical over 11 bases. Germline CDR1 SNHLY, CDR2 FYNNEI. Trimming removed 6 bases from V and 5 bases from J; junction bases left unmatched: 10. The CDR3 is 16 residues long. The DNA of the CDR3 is TGTGCCAGCAGGCGACTAGCGGGATTCTTTGAAGATACGCAGTATTTT. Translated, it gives CASRRLAGFFEDTQYF.

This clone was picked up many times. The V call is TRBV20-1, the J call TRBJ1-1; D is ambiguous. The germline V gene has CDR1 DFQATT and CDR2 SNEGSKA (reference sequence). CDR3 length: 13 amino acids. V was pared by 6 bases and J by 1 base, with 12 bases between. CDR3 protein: CSAYTASNTEAFF. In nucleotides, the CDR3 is TGCAGTGCATATACAGCATCGAACACTGAAGCTTTCTTT.

This chain's CDR3 is CASSLPGVAWNEQFF. The CDR3 nucleotides are TGTGCCAGCAGCTTACCAGGGGTCGCTTGGAATGAGCAGTTCTTC. V is TRBV12-3 or TRBV12-4 and J is TRBJ2-1; D perhaps matches TRBD1 (6 bases). The length of the CDR3 is 15 residues. V was cut by 6 bases and J by 7 bases, with 19 bases left in between.

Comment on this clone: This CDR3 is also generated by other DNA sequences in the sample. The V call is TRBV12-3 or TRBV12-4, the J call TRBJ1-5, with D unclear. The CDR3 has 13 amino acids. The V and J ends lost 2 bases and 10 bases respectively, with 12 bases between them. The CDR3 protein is CASSLLQAQPQHF. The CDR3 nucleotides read TGTGCCAGCAGTTTACTGCAAGCACAACCCCAGCATTTT.

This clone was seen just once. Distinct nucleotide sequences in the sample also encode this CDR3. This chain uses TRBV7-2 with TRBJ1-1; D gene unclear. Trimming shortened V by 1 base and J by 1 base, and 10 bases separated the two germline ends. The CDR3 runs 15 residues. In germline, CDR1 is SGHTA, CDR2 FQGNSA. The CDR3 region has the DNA TGTGCCAGCAGCTTAGGTTTAACGGGGAACACTGAAGCTTTCTTT. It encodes CASSLGLTGNTEAFF.

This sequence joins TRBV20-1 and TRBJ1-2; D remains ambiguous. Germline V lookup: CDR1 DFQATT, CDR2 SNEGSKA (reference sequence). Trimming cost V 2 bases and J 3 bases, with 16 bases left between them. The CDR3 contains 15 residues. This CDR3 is CSARSLVGSDYGYTF. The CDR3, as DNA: TGCAGTGCTAGATCCTTGGTGGGAAGTGACTATGGCTACACCTTC.

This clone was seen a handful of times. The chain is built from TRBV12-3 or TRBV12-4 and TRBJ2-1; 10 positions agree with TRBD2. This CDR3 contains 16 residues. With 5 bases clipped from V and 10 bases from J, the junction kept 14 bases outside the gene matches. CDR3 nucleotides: TGTGCCAGCAGTCCTAGCGGGAGAGGCGTTGTTGGCGAGCAGTTCTTC. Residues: CASSPSGRGVVGEQFF.

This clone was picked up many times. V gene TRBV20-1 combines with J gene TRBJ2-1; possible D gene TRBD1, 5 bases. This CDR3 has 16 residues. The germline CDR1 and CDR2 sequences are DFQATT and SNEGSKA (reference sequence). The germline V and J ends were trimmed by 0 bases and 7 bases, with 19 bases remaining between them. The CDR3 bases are TGCAGTGCTAGAGATCCAGGGAAAAGTGGGATAAATGAGCAGTTCTTC. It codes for CSARDPGKSGINEQFF.

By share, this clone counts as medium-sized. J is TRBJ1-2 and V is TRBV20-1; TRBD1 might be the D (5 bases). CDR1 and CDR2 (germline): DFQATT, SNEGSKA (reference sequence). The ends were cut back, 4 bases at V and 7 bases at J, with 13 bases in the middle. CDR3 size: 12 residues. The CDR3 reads CSATPRGFGYTF. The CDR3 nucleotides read TGCAGTGCTACCCCCCGGGGGTTTGGCTACACCTTC.